A selection of T cell receptor beta chains follows, all from one sample in a study of STAT5B mutations in CD4+ large granular lymphocyte leukemia. Data came from immunoSEQ multiplex PCR; TCRdb stores just in-frame clones and leaves some out. Among almost 30,000 clones listed, roughly 84% were seen once. Source material: CD4+ T cells from blood buffy coats. These receptors came from a human donor in good health. Each CDR3 is given with its conserved first and last residue. The order of the fields is clone size, V gene, D gene, J gene, CDR3 DNA, CDR3 protein. The D gene is left open where the match is weak. Size values are once, few and many counts, or a class for expanded clones, and some rows have none.

-	TRBV19	-	TRBJ1-1	TGTGCCAGTAGTATAGGGTTCTTAGTGAACACTGAAGCTTTCTTT	CASSIGFLVNTEAFF
-	TRBV9	TRBD1	TRBJ1-2	TGTGCCAGCAGCGTAGGATTGGGCAGGGGGCCGGGTGGCTACACCTTC	CASSVGLGRGPGGYTF
-	TRBV11-2	TRBD2	TRBJ2-3	TGTGCCAGCAGCCGCGGGGGGGCTGAAGATACGCAGTATTTT	CASSRGGAEDTQYF
-	TRBV4-1	TRBD2	TRBJ2-5	TGCGCCAGCAGCATAAAGCCCAGCGGGGGGGCTTCTCAAGAGACCCAGTACTTC	CASSIKPSGGASQETQYF
-	TRBV6-5	-	TRBJ1-1	TGTGCCAGCAGAAGGGGGGGAATTCTCGACGAAGCTTTCTTT	CASRRGGILDEAFF
-	TRBV5-6	-	TRBJ2-1	TGTGCCAGCAGCATGACTGGGCTGGACAATGAGCAGTTCTTC	CASSMTGLDNEQFF
once	TRBV7-9	-	TRBJ1-1	TGTGCCAGCAGGGAAGGGACAAGCACTGAAGCTTTCTTT	CASREGTSTEAFF
-	TRBV29-1	TRBD1	TRBJ1-1	TGCAGCGCCCTAACGCGGACAGGCTCCTCCACTGAAGCTTTCTTT	CSALTRTGSSTEAFF
few	TRBV7-6	TRBD1	TRBJ1-1	TGTGCCAGCAGCTTGGGACAGGGACGGACTGAAGCTTTCTTT	CASSLGQGRTEAFF
-	TRBV7-2	-	TRBJ2-1	TGTGCCAGCAGCTTAGTTGACAGGAGCAACAATGAGCAGTTCTTC	CASSLVDRSNNEQFF
-	TRBV10-2	-	TRBJ2-1	TGCGCCAGCAGGAGTGTGTTTGTGTCAGCGACGGGTGAGCAGTTCTTC	CASRSVFVSATGEQFF
-	TRBV5-4	-	TRBJ2-5	TGTGCCAGCAGCTTGTTCTATGGCCAAGAGACCCAGTACTTC	CASSLFYGQETQYF
-	TRBV5-6	-	TRBJ1-1	TGTGCCAGCAGCTTGGTACTGGGAAACACTGAAGCTTTCTTT	CASSLVLGNTEAFF
-	TRBV2	TRBD2	TRBJ2-4	TGTGCCAGCAGTGAAAGACTAGCGGGGGGGCTAGCCAAAAACATTCAGTACTTC	CASSERLAGGLAKNIQYF
-	TRBV4-3	-	TRBJ2-6	TGCGCCAGCAGCCAAGATTTAACTGGGGCCAACGTCCTGACTTTC	CASSQDLTGANVLTF
-	TRBV27	TRBD2	TRBJ2-3	TGTGCCAGCAGTCGCCCGGGGCGGGGGGGAGCAGATACGCAGTATTTT	CASSRPGRGGADTQYF
-	TRBV4-3	TRBD2	TRBJ2-1	TGCGCCAGCAGCCAACTTAGCGGGGGTTACAATGAGCAGTTCTTC	CASSQLSGGYNEQFF
-	TRBV13	-	TRBJ1-2	TGTGCCAGCAGCTTAGGGGGGGTCCCTAACTATGGCTACACCTTC	CASSLGGVPNYGYTF
once	TRBV29-1	-	TRBJ1-2	TGCAGCGACTCATTGGGCGGCTATGGCTACACCTTC	CSDSLGGYGYTF
-	TRBV7-9	-	TRBJ1-4	TGTGCCAGCAGCTTAGTAGGGGGAACTGAAAAACTGTTTTTT	CASSLVGGTEKLFF
-	TRBV5-1	-	TRBJ1-2	TGCGCCAGCAGCTTGGGGCAGGACTATGGCTACACCTTC	CASSLGQDYGYTF
once	TRBV5-5	-	TRBJ2-7	TGTGCCAGCAGCGGGGGACCGAGCTCCTACGAGCAGTACTTC	CASSGGPSSYEQYF
-	TRBV7-9	-	TRBJ2-2	TGTGCCAGCAGCTTAGCCCCCACCGGGGAGCTGTTTTTT	CASSLAPTGELFF
-	TRBV4-1	-	TRBJ1-3	TGCGCCAGCAGCCAAGTTGTCGGGGAAGCTGGAAACACCATATATTTT	CASSQVVGEAGNTIYF
-	TRBV4-3	-	TRBJ2-3	TGCGCCAGCAGCTCCACCCCTCAGGGTGGAGGCACAGATACGCAGTATTTT	CASSSTPQGGGTDTQYF